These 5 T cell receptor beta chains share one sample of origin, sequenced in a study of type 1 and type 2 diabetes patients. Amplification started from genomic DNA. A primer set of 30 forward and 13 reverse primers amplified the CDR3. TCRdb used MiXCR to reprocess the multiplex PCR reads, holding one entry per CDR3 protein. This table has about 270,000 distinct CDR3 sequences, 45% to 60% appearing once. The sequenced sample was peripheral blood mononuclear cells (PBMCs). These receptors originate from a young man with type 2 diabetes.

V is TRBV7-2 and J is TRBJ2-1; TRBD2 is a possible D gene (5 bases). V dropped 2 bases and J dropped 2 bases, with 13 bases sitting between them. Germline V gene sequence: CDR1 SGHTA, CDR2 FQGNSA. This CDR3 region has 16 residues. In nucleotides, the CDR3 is TGTGCCAGCAGCTTAAGGGCGGGTGTCACCTACAATGAGCAGTTCTTC. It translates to CASSLRAGVTYNEQFF.

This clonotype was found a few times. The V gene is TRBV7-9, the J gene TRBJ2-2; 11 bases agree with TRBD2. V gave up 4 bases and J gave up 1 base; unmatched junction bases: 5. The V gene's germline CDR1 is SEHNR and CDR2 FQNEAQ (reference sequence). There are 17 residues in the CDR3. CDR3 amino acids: CASSSQTSGVNTGELFF. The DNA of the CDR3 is TGTGCCAGCAGCTCTCAGACTAGCGGGGTGAACACCGGGGAGCTGTTTTTT.

The CDR3 nucleotides are TGTGCCAGCAGTGCCGCCGGGGGTACAGATACGCAGTATTTT. Residues: CASSAAGGTDTQYF. The gene calls are TRBV2 and TRBJ2-3, with D possibly being TRBD2 (6 bases). The CDR3 loop spans 14 amino acids. V was shortened by 4 bases and J by 3 bases, with 11 bases between the two germline ends. Germline-derived CDR1 and CDR2 are SNHLY and FYNNEI.

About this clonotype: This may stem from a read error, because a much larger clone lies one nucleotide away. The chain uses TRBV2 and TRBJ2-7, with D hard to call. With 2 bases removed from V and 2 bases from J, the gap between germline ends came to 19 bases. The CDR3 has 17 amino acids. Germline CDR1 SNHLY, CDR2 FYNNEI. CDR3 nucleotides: TGTGCCAGCAGTGAAAAATGGTGGTATCGATGGCCCTACGAGCAGTACTTC. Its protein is CASSEKWWYRWPYEQYF.

CDR3 DNA sequence: TGTGCCATCAGTGAGGGACAGAGGGGCTACGAGCAGTACTTC. It yields the protein CAISEGQRGYEQYF. The chain recombines TRBV10-3 with TRBJ2-7; a possible D gene is TRBD1 (6 bases). Germline CDR1 reads ENHRY; CDR2 reads SYGVKD. The CDR3 spans 14 residues. The V and J ends lost 2 bases and 3 bases respectively, with 11 bases between them.